The 24 T cell receptor beta chains in this list originate from one sample, sequenced in a study of molecular identifiers for immune sequencing clone quantification. TCRdb recomputed calls from the PCR reads with MiXCR, one row per CDR3 protein. The table includes hundreds of thousands of distinct CDR3 sequences, about 25% detected once. The sample comprised naive CD8+ T cells from blood, with Jurkat cell RNA spiked in. Subset defined: FACS-sorted CD8+CD4-CCR7+CD45RA+ naive T cells. These receptor sequences come from a human donor in good health. Some libraries in this study had Jurkat cell RNA spiked in.

This clonotype has a count of ten or more. The V call is TRBV20-1, the J call TRBJ1-2, with no clear D. The CDR3 runs to 13 residues. Germline V gene sequence: CDR1 DFQATT, CDR2 SNEGSKA (reference sequence). Trimming stripped 0 bases from V and 1 base from J, with 6 bases between. CDR3 amino acids: CSARDLDNYGYTF. The CDR3 DNA reads TGCAGTGCTAGAGATCTAGATAACTATGGCTACACCTTC.

Concerning this clonotype: This clone may be a read error of a much larger clone one base away. The chain joins TRBV5-3 to TRBJ2-7; tentative D call: TRBD1 (6 bases). Being an ORF, TRBV5-3 has a function that is uncertain. Trimming cost V 8 bases and J 0 bases, with 15 bases left between them. This CDR3 spans 14 amino acids. Here the CDR3 DNA reads TGTGCCAGCAGCCCCCCGGACAGCTCCTACGAGCAGTACTTC. It codes for CASSPPDSSYEQYF.

This clonotype showed up just a few times. This chain joins TRBV3-1 and TRBJ2-1; 16 nucleotides align to TRBD2. V lost 0 bases and J lost 14; bases outside the gene matches: 10. The CDR3 is made up of 17 amino acids. Germline CDR1 and CDR2: LGHDT and YNNKEL (reference sequence). CDR3 nucleotides: TGTGCCAGCAGCCAAGAGGGACTAGCGGGGGGGGAAAAAACGGAGTTCTTC. It yields the protein CASSQEGLAGGEKTEFF.

The gene calls are TRBV20-1 and TRBJ2-7; D is undetermined. Germline V lookup: CDR1 DFQATT, CDR2 SNEGSKA (reference sequence). V gave up 0 bases and J gave up 3 bases, with 15 bases separating them. This CDR3 has 15 amino acids. The CDR3 DNA sequence: TGCAGTGCTAGAGATCGGCGGAATATTATCTACGAGCAGTACTTC. Its translation: CSARDRRNIIYEQYF.

There are many counts of this clonotype. V gene TRBV27 combines with J gene TRBJ2-5; no reliable D call. The CDR3 is made up of 14 amino acids. Germline values: CDR1 MNHEY, CDR2 SMNVEV (reference sequence). V was clipped by 7 bases and J by 2 bases, with 14 bases between them. CDR3 sequence (DNA): TGTGCCAGCAAAAGGACCTCCCGACAAGAGACCCAGTACTTC. This gives the protein CASKRTSRQETQYF.

This clonotype was counted between two and nine times. Sequence at one end of the junction differs from germline and may be a read error. The chain couples TRBV27 to TRBJ1-5; no firm D call. This CDR3 region has 17 residues. Looked up from germline, CDR1 is MNHEY and CDR2 is SMNVEV (reference sequence). The CDR3 loop reads CASSLEVPSLGNRPQHF. The CDR3 nucleotides read TGTGCCAGCAGTTTAGAAGTCCCCTCCCTTGGAAATCGGCCCCAGCATTTT.

V and J are TRBV12-3 or TRBV12-4 and TRBJ2-7; D is uncertain. V was cut by 0 bases and J by 7 bases, with 7 bases left in between. CDR3 length equals 12 residues. CDR3 residues: CASSLARREQYF. CDR3 sequence (DNA): TGTGCCAGCAGTTTAGCGCGAAGGGAGCAGTACTTC.

This clonotype was counted many times. CDR3: CASSYRGDMIYEQYF. The CDR3 DNA reads TGTGCCAGCAGCTACAGAGGGGACATGATCTACGAGCAGTACTTC. The V gene is TRBV5-6, the J gene TRBJ2-7, with D possibly being TRBD1 (6 bases). The V and J ends lost 3 bases and 3 bases respectively, with 16 bases between them. The CDR3 consists of 15 residues. CDR1 is SGHDT, CDR2 YYEEEE, per germline. The full variable domain, its missing parts supplied by reference TRBV5-6 and TRBJ2-7, is DAGVTQSPTHLIKTRGQQVTLRCSPKSGHDTVSWYQQALGQGPQFIFQYYEEEERQRGNFPDRFSGHQFPNYSSELNVNALLLGDSALYLCASSYRGDMIYEQYFGPGTRLTVT.

This clonotype occurred a few times. J is TRBJ2-5 and V is TRBV7-9; 9 bases line up with TRBD1. The junction had 9 bases not matched to a gene; V was cut back by 5 bases and J by 2 bases. Germline-derived CDR1 and CDR2 are SEHNR and FQNEAQ (reference sequence). The length of the CDR3 is 16 residues. The CDR3 sequence is CASSRTGQGWQETQYF. The DNA of the CDR3 is TGTGCCAGCAGCCGTACCGGACAGGGGTGGCAAGAGACCCAGTACTTC.

Comments on this clonotype: A read error may be the cause here, since a much bigger clone is one base away. The V gene is TRBV6-5, the J gene TRBJ2-4, with D possibly TRBD2 on 6 matching bases. V was pared by 0 bases and J by 8 bases, with 8 bases between. This CDR3 region has 13 residues. Per the germline V gene, CDR1 is MNHEY and CDR2 is SVGAGI. The CDR3 protein is CASSYSEGHIQYF. The CDR3 DNA reads as TGTGCCAGCAGTTACTCGGAGGGTCACATTCAGTACTTC.

With regard to this clonotype: A read error may explain this, as a much larger clone is one base away. This chain links TRBV4-1 with TRBJ1-1, with no clear D. Trimming shortened V by 2 bases and J by 3 bases, and 13 bases separated the two germline ends. This CDR3 region has 15 residues. Germline values: CDR1 MGHRA, CDR2 YSYEKL. CDR3 in amino acids: CASSQLARSDTEAFF. CDR3 nucleotides: TGCGCCAGCAGCCAACTTGCACGGAGTGACACTGAAGCTTTCTTT.

The chain recombines TRBV27 with TRBJ2-3; D may be TRBD2 (6 bases). The CDR3 extends over 15 amino acids. The V end was cut by 5 bases, the J end by 4 bases, with 16 bases between. The germline CDR1 and CDR2 sequences are MNHEY and SMNVEV (reference sequence). The CDR3 protein is CASSPGSGDPDTQYF. DNA for the CDR3: TGTGCCAGCAGTCCTGGCTCGGGAGACCCAGATACGCAGTATTTT.

This clonotype has a handful of counts. The chain carries TRBV9 and TRBJ1-1; 11 nucleotides align to TRBD1. V was pared by 0 bases and J by 4 bases, with 5 bases of the junction left unmatched. Per the germline V gene, CDR1 is SGDLS and CDR2 is YYNGEE. The CDR3 is 16 amino acids. CDR3 sequence: CASSVGDRGFGTEAFF. In DNA, the CDR3 is TGTGCCAGCAGCGTAGGGGACAGGGGGTTCGGCACTGAAGCTTTCTTT.

This clonotype came up many times. The J gene is TRBJ2-7, the V gene TRBV10-2; D gene uncertain. V was trimmed by 3 bases and J by 3 bases, leaving 9 bases between them. The CDR3 is made up of 13 amino acids. Germline V gene lookup returns CDR1 WSHSY and CDR2 SAAADI. The CDR3 here is CASSEQASYEQYF. The CDR3 DNA reads as TGCGCCAGCAGTGAACAAGCGAGCTACGAGCAGTACTTC.

CDR3 protein: CASSPVGPGEAFF. The DNA of the CDR3 is TGCGCCAGCAGCCCTGTGGGGCCAGGGGAAGCTTTCTTT. This chain links TRBV4-1 with TRBJ1-1, with D possibly TRBD1 on 5 matching bases. The CDR3 has 13 amino acids. V lost 4 bases and J 8 bases, leaving 14 bases between the germline ends. Per the germline V gene, CDR1 is MGHRA and CDR2 is YSYEKL.

The chain is built from TRBV10-1 and TRBJ1-1; D might be TRBD1 (6 bases). The CDR3 runs to 15 residues. The germline V gene encodes CDR1 WNHNN and CDR2 SYGVQD (reference sequence). Trimming removed 8 bases from V and 1 base from J, with 17 bases in between. The CDR3 loop is CASSDGGGGNTEAFF. The CDR3 DNA follows: TGCGCCAGCTCGGACGGAGGAGGGGGGAACACTGAAGCTTTCTTT.

This clonotype was seen a handful of times. The rearrangement uses TRBV28 and TRBJ2-7; either TRBD1 or TRBD2 may supply D (7 bases each). Trimming removed 7 bases at V and 2 bases at J, with 18 bases between. There are 15 residues in the CDR3. The germline gives CDR1 MDHEN, CDR2 SYDVKM. CDR3 sequence reads: CASTSRGRGPYEQYF. CDR3 DNA: TGTGCCAGCACCTCGAGGGGGAGGGGGCCCTACGAGCAGTACTTC.

This clonotype was seen more than once but under ten times. V and J are TRBV28 and TRBJ2-3; D possibly matches TRBD1 or TRBD2 (6 bases each). The germline gives CDR1 MDHEN, CDR2 SYDVKM. CDR3 size: 16 residues. Trimming pared 4 bases from V and 5 bases from J, leaving 19 bases between. The CDR3: CASSSWRGEQIDTQYF. In DNA, the CDR3 is TGTGCCAGCAGTTCTTGGAGGGGGGAGCAGATAGATACGCAGTATTTT. The whole variable domain, remainder taken from reference TRBV28 and TRBJ2-3, is DVKVTQSSRYLVKRTGEKVFLECVQDMDHENMFWYRQDPGLGLRLIYFSYDVKMKEKGDIPEGYSVSREKKERFSLILESASTNQTSMYLCASSSWRGEQIDTQYFGPGTRLTVL.

This chain uses TRBV19 with TRBJ2-3, with D possibly being TRBD1 or TRBD2 (5 bases each). Germline V gene data show CDR1 as LNHDA and CDR2 as SQIVND (reference sequence). The CDR3 extends over 15 amino acids. With 6 bases removed from V and 1 base from J, the gap between germline ends came to 14 bases. As DNA, the CDR3 is TGTGCCAGTAGGATCGGGACCAGGGGCACAGATACGCAGTATTTT. As protein: CASRIGTRGTDTQYF.

This clonotype has at least ten counts. V usage is TRBV15 and J usage is TRBJ2-4; TRBD1 matches 7 bases. V shed 8 bases, J shed 11 bases, and the junction held 24 bases outside the gene matches. Germline V CDR1 and CDR2: LNHNV, YYDKDF (reference sequence). This CDR3 spans 17 amino acids. CDR3: CATRNTWTGNSPHVQYF. The CDR3 DNA reads TGTGCCACCCGAAACACCTGGACAGGCAATTCCCCTCACGTTCAGTACTTC.

V and J are TRBV27 and TRBJ2-5; 11 nucleotides line up with TRBD2. V shed 7 bases and J 4 bases; nucleotides not matched to a gene: 2. This CDR3 has 13 residues. The V gene's germline CDR1 is MNHEY and CDR2 SMNVEV (reference sequence). The CDR3 DNA reads TGTGCCAGCATGGGACTAGCGGCAGAGACCCAGTACTTC. This codes for CASMGLAAETQYF.

This clonotype turned up a few times. The chain employs TRBV7-9 and TRBJ1-2, with 11 bases fitting TRBD1. CDR3 length equals 16 residues. Losses at the gene ends were 5 bases for V and 1 base for J; bases not matched to a gene: 6. CDR1 and CDR2 (germline): SEHNR, FQNEAQ (reference sequence). Here the CDR3 reads CASSQLGQGVNYGYTF. CDR3 in DNA: TGTGCCAGCAGCCAATTGGGACAGGGGGTTAACTATGGCTACACCTTC.

This chain uses TRBV4-3 with TRBJ1-2; no clear D. Germline V lookup: CDR1 LGHNA, CDR2 YSLEER. The CDR3 spans 14 residues. Trimming removed 0 bases from V and 7 bases from J, with 12 bases in between. This chain's CDR3 is CASSQDLGFGGYTF. DNA of the CDR3: TGCGCCAGCAGCCAAGATTTGGGTTTTGGTGGCTACACCTTC.

Comments on this clonotype: This may stem from a read error, because a much larger clone lies one nucleotide away. The chain is built from TRBV7-9 and TRBJ2-3; 9 nucleotides agree with TRBD2. The CDR3 is 15 residues long. Germline lookup yields CDR1 SEHNR and CDR2 FQNEAQ (reference sequence). Here the CDR3 reads CASSFSGGRTDSQYF. The DNA for the CDR3 is TGTGCCAGCAGCTTTAGCGGGGGACGCACAGATTCGCAGTATTTT.